What follows are 21 T cell receptor beta chains derived from one specimen sequenced in a study of blood T cell repertoires in COVID-19. Sequencing was performed with immunoSEQ multiplex PCR; in TCRdb, only in-frame clones are kept and a portion is missing. The sample holds 200,000 to 300,000 clones; 81% are singletons and the top ten take 6% to 8%. Input material: peripheral blood. The receptors shown here come from a woman aged 80 or over with COVID-19, enrolled during active disease.

The chain employs TRBV6-5 and TRBJ1-6, with TRBD1 matching 7 bases. The length of the CDR3 is 14 residues. Trimming took 5 bases from V and 9 from J; bases not matched to a gene: 7. The germline CDR1 and CDR2 sequences are MNHEY and SVGAGI. The CDR3 nucleotides read TGTGCCAGCAGTAAACGGGACAGCGGTTCACCCCTCCACTTT. This translates into CASSKRDSGSPLHF.

The CDR3 loop is CATSLWGTAETQYF. In nucleotides, the CDR3 is TGTGCCACCAGCCTATGGGGGACAGCTGAGACCCAGTACTTC. The genes are TRBV15 and TRBJ2-5; 7 nucleotides agree with TRBD1. This CDR3 contains 14 residues. V was pared by 5 bases and J by 5 bases, with 8 bases of the junction left unmatched. In germline, CDR1 is LNHNV, CDR2 YYDKDF (reference sequence). Together with reference TRBV15 and TRBJ2-5, the CDR3 gives the full variable domain: DAMVIQNPRYQVTQFGKPVTLSCSQTLNHNVMYWYQQKSSQAPKLLFHYYDKDFNNEADTPDNFQSRRPNTSFCFLDIRSPGLGDTAMYLCATSLWGTAETQYFGPGTRLLVL.

The chain joins TRBV20-1 to TRBJ1-1, with D perhaps matching TRBD1 (5 bases). The CDR3 runs 16 residues. V lost 3 bases and J lost 5, with 22 bases in between. Looked up from germline, CDR1 is DFQATT and CDR2 is SNEGSKA (reference sequence). The CDR3 spells CSASIPGGPKRTEAFF. DNA of the CDR3: TGCAGTGCTAGTATCCCCGGGGGACCAAAGAGAACTGAAGCTTTCTTT.

V is TRBV18 and J is TRBJ2-3, with unresolved D. V was trimmed by 2 bases and J by 6 bases, leaving 3 bases between them. The CDR3 consists of 11 residues. CDR1 is KGHSH and CDR2 is LQKENI in the germline V gene. The CDR3 region is CASSPEDTQYF. DNA of the CDR3: TGTGCCAGCTCACCAGAGGATACGCAGTATTTT.

V and J are TRBV13 and TRBJ1-1, with 7 bases lining up with TRBD1. Per germline, CDR1 PRHDT and CDR2 FYEKMQ (reference sequence). CDR3 size: 15 residues. Trimming removed 10 bases from V and 5 bases from J; junction bases left unmatched: 16. The CDR3 loop is CATTLRGQIGTEAFF. CDR3 nucleotides: TGTGCCACCACTCTACGGGGACAGATAGGTACTGAAGCTTTCTTT. Full variable domain (missing parts from reference TRBV13 and TRBJ1-1): AAGVIQSPRHLIKEKRETATLKCYPIPRHDTVYWYQQGPGQDPQFLISFYEKMQSDKGSIPDRFSAQQFSDYHSELNMSSLELGDSALYFCATTLRGQIGTEAFFGQGTRLTVV.

The chain is built from TRBV29-1 and TRBJ2-3; D remains unclear. CDR1 SQVTM and CDR2 ANQGSEA come from the germline V gene. The CDR3 totals 15 residues. Trimming cost V 4 bases and J 0 bases, with 14 bases left between them. CDR3 bases: TGCAGCGTTGTAAAGCTTCCATCTAGCACAGATACGCAGTATTTT. This sequence encodes CSVVKLPSSTDTQYF.

This chain uses TRBV6-5 with TRBJ1-2; a weak D match, TRBD1 (6 bases). CDR3 length: 14 amino acids. Trimming took 6 bases from V and 2 from J, leaving 13 bases between them. Germline CDR1 reads MNHEY; CDR2 reads SVGAGI. Here the CDR3 reads CASRQTGDNYGYTF. As DNA, the CDR3 is TGTGCCAGCAGGCAGACAGGAGACAACTATGGCTACACCTTC.

The chain joins TRBV27 to TRBJ1-5; a weak D match, TRBD1 (6 bases). The germline V gene has CDR1 MNHEY and CDR2 SMNVEV (reference sequence). The V and J ends lost 5 bases and 4 bases respectively, with 9 bases between them. The CDR3 totals 13 residues. CDR3 sequence (DNA): TGTGCCAGCAGTATACAGGGAAATCAGCCCCAGCATTTT. It codes for CASSIQGNQPQHF.

CDR3 in amino acids: CASSLVGSNQPQHF. DNA of the CDR3: TGTGCCAGCAGCTTAGTTGGCTCAAATCAGCCCCAGCATTTT. The gene calls are TRBV13 and TRBJ1-5; D gene ambiguous. This CDR3 has 14 residues. Trimming removed 1 base at V and 4 bases at J, with 8 bases between. Germline CDR1 and CDR2: PRHDT and FYEKMQ (reference sequence).

This sequence joins TRBV19 and TRBJ2-5, with D tentatively TRBD2 (8 bases). This CDR3 has 15 residues. With 5 bases removed from V and 4 bases from J, the gap between germline ends came to 17 bases. CDR1 LNHDA and CDR2 SQIVND come from the germline V gene (reference sequence). The DNA for the CDR3 is TGTGCCAGTAGTGTCACGGGGGGGGACAGAGAGACCCAGTACTTC. Translation gives CASSVTGGDRETQYF.

The rearrangement uses TRBV11-1 and TRBJ2-6; weak D call: TRBD2 (7 bases). Trimming stripped 3 bases from V and 2 bases from J, with 11 bases between. This CDR3 is built from 16 residues. Germline V gene lookup returns CDR1 SGHAT and CDR2 FQDESV (reference sequence). CDR3 DNA sequence: TGTGCCAGCAGCTTGGGGGGGGCCACTGGGGCCAACGTCCTGACTTTC. Translation gives CASSLGGATGANVLTF.

The chain carries TRBV19 and TRBJ2-2; TRBD1 is a possible D gene (6 bases). The CDR3 consists of 14 residues. Germline CDR1 and CDR2: LNHDA and SQIVND (reference sequence). V was cut by 8 bases and J by 4 bases, with 14 bases left in between. Here the CDR3 reads CASGSDSITGELFF. CDR3 coding DNA: TGTGCCAGTGGGTCGGACAGCATCACCGGGGAGCTGTTTTTT.

The gene calls are TRBV7-8 and TRBJ2-1; the match to TRBD2 covers 7 bases. CDR3 size: 13 residues. Germline V lookup: CDR1 SGHVS, CDR2 FQNEAQ. Unmatched junction bases numbered 6, after V lost 6 bases and J lost 7 bases. The CDR3 nucleotides are TGTGCCAGCAGTCGGGGGAGGGAAAATGAGCAGTTCTTC. Translation: CASSRGRENEQFF.

The chain joins TRBV28 to TRBJ1-2; 7 bases match TRBD1. Germline CDR1 MDHEN, CDR2 SYDVKM. The CDR3 totals 14 residues. J was trimmed by 4 bases and V by 6 bases; bases with no gene match: 8. For the CDR3, the DNA is TGTGCCAGCAGGCTAGGACAGGCCGGCTATGGCTACACCTTC. It is translated as CASRLGQAGYGYTF.

The table lists this clone with a few counts. Other DNA sequences from this sample encode an identical CDR3 as well. The chain uses TRBV10-3 and TRBJ1-5; D unresolved. The length of the CDR3 is 14 residues. Germline-derived CDR1 and CDR2 are ENHRY and SYGVKD. The V gene lost 0 bases and the J gene lost 2 bases, with 5 bases spanning the gap. The CDR3 region has the DNA TGTGCCATCAGTGAGTCGGGAGGCAATCAGCCCCAGCATTTT. It translates to CAISESGGNQPQHF.

This clone was counted only a few times. The J gene is TRBJ1-1, the V gene TRBV19, with 7 bases that match TRBD1. The trim removed 5 bases at V and 4 bases at J, leaving 7 bases unmatched. The CDR3 is 14 residues long. In germline, CDR1 is LNHDA, CDR2 SQIVND (reference sequence). CDR3 DNA: TGTGCCAGTAGTCGCGGACAGGCGATCACTGAAGCTTTCTTT. It is translated as CASSRGQAITEAFF.

This clone was seen only once. V usage is TRBV28 and J usage is TRBJ1-1, with D uncertain. The CDR3 spans 13 residues. Between the trimmed V and J ends, which lost 4 bases and 6 bases, there was a span of 12 bases. CDR1 is MDHEN and CDR2 is SYDVKM in the germline V gene. CDR3 sequence (DNA): TGTGCCAGCAGTTGGGCCCGGAGGGCTGAAGCTTTCTTT. Encoded protein: CASSWARRAEAFF.

The chain combines TRBV5-1 with TRBJ1-6; D is possibly TRBD1 (6 bases). Germline CDR1 SGHRS, CDR2 YFSETQ. Trimming stripped 9 bases from V and 7 bases from J, with 14 bases between. This CDR3 contains 13 residues. CDR3 amino acids: CATSLQGNSPLHF. Here the CDR3 DNA reads TGCGCCACGAGCCTCCAGGGGAATTCACCCCTCCACTTT. Full variable domain (outside the CDR3, taken from reference TRBV5-1 and TRBJ1-6): KAGVTQTPRYLIKTRGQQVTLSCSPISGHRSVSWYQQTPGQGLQFLFEYFSETQRNKGNFPGRFSGRQFSNSRSEMNVSTLELGDSALYLCATSLQGNSPLHFGNGTRLTVT.

The chain couples TRBV28 to TRBJ1-6; 10 nucleotides line up with TRBD1. V lost 4 bases and J lost 8; bases outside the gene matches: 8. From germline, CDR1 is MDHEN and CDR2 SYDVKM. This CDR3 is built from 16 residues. Here the CDR3 reads CASSSTGTGAHSPLHF. As DNA, the CDR3 is TGTGCCAGCAGTTCTACCGGGACAGGGGCGCATTCACCCCTCCACTTT.

The rearrangement uses TRBV27 and TRBJ2-6; D possibly corresponds to TRBD1 (5 bases). The germline gives CDR1 MNHEY, CDR2 SMNVEV (reference sequence). V was cut by 4 bases and J by 0 bases, with 16 bases left in between. This CDR3 contains 18 residues. The CDR3 DNA reads as TGTGCCAGCAGTTCCTCAGGGTTCCGCCTCTCTGGGGCCAACGTCCTGACTTTC. Residues: CASSSSGFRLSGANVLTF.

Written as DNA, the CDR3 is TGTGCCAGCAGTCTGGACAGGCCCTATGGCTACACCTTC. Its protein product is CASSLDRPYGYTF. This chain joins TRBV6-2 or TRBV6-3 and TRBJ1-2, with 7 bases that match TRBD1. After removal of 5 bases from V and 4 bases from J, the junction contained 4 bases not matched to a gene. Germline V gene data show CDR1 as MNHEY and CDR2 as SVGEGT. There are 13 residues in the CDR3.